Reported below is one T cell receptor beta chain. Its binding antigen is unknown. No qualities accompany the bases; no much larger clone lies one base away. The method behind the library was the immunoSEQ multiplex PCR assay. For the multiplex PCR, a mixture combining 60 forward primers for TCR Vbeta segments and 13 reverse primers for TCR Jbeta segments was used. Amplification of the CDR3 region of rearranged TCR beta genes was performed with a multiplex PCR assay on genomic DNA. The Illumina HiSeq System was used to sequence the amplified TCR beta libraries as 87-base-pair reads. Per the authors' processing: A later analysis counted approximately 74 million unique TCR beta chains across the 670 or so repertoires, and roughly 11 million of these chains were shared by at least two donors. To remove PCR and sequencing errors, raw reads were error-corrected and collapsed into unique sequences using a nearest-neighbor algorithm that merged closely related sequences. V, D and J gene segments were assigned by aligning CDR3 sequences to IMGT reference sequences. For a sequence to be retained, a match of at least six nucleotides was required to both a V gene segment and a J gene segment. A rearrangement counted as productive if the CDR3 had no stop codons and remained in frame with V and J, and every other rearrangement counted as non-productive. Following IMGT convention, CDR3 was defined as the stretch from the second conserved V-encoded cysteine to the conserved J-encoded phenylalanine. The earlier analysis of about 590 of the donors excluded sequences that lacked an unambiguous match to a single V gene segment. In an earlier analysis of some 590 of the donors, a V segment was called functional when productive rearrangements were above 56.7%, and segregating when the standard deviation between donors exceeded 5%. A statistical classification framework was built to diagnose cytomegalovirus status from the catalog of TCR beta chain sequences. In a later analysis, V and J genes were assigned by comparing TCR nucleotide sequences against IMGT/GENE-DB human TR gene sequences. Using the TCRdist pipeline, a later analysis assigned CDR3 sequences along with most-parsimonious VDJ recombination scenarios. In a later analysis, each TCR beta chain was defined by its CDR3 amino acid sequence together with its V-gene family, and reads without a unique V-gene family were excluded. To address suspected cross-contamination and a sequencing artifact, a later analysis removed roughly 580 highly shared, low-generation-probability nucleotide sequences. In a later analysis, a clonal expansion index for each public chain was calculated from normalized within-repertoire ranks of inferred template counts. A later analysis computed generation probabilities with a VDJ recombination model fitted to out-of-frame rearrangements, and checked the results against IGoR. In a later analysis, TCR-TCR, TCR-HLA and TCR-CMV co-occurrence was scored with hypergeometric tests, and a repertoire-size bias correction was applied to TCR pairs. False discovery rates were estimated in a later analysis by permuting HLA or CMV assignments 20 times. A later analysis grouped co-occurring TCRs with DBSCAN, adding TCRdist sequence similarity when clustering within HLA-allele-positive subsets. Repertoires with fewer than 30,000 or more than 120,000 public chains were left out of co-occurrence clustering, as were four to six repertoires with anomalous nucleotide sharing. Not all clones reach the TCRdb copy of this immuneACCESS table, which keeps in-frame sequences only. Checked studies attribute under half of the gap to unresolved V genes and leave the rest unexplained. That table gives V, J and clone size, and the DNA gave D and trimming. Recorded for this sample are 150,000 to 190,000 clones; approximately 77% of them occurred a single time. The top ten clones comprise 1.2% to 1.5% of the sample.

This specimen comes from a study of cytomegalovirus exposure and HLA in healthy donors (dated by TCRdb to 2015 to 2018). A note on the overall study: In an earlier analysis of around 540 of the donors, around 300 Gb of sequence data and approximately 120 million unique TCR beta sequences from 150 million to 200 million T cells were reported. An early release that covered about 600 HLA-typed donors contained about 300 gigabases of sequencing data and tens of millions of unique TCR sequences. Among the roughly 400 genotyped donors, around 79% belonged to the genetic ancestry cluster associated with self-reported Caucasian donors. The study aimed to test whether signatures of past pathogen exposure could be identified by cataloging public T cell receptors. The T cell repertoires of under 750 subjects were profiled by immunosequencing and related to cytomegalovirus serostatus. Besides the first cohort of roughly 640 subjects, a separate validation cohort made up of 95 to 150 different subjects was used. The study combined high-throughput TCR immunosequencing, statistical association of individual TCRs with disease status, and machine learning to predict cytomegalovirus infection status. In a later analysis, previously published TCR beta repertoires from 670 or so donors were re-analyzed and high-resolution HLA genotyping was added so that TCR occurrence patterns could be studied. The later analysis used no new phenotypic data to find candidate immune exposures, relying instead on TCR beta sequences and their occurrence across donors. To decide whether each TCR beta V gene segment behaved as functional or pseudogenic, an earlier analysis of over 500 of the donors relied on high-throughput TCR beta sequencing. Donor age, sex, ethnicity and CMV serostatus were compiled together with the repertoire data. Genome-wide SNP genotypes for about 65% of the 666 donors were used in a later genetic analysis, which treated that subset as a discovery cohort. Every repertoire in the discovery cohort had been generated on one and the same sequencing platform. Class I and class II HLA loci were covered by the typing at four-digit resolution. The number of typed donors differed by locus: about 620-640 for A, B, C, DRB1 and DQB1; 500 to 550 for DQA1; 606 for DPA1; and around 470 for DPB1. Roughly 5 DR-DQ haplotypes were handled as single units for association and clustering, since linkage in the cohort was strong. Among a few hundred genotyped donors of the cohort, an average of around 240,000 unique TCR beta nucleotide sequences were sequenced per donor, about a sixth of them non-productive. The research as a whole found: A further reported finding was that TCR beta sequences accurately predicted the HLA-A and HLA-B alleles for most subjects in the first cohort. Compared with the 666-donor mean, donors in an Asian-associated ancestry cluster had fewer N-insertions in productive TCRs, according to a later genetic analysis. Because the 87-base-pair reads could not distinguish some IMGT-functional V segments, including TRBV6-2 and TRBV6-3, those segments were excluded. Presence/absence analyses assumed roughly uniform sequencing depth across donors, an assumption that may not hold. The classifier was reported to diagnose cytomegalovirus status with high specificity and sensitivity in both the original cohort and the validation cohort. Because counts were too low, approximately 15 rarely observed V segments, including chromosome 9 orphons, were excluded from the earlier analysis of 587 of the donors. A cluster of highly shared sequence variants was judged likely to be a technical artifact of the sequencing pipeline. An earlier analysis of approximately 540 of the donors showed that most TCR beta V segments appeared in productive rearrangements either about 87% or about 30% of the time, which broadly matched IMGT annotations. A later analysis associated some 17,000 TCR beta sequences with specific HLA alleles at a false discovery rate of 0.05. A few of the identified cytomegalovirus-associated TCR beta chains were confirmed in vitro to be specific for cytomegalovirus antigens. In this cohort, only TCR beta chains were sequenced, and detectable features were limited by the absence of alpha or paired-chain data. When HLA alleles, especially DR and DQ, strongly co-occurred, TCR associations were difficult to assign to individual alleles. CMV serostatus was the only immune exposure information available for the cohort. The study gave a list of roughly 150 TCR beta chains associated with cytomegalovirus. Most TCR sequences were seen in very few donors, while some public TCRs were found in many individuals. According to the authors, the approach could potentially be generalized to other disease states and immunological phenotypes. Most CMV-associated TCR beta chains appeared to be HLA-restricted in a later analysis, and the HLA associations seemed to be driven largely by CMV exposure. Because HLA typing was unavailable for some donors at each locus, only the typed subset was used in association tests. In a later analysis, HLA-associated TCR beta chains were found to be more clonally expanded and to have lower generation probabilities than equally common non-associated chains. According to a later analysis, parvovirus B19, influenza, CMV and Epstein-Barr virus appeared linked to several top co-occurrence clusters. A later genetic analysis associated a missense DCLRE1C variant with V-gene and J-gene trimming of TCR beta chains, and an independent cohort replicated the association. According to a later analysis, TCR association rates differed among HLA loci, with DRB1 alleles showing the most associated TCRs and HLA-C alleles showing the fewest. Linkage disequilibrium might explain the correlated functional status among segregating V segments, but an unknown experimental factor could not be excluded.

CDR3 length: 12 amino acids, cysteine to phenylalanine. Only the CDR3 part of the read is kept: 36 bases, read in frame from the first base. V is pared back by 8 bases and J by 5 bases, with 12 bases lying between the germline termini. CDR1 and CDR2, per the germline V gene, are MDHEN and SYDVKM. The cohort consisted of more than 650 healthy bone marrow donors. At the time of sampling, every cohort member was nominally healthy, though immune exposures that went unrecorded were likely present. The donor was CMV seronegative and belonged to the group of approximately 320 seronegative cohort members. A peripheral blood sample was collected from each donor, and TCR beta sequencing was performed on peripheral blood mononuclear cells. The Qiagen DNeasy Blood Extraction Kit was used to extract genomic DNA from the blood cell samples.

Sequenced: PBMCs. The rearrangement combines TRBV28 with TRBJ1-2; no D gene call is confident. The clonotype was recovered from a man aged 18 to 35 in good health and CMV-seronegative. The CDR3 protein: CASGGGSYGYTF. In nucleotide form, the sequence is TGTGCCAGCGGAGGAGGGAGTTATGGCTACACCTTC.